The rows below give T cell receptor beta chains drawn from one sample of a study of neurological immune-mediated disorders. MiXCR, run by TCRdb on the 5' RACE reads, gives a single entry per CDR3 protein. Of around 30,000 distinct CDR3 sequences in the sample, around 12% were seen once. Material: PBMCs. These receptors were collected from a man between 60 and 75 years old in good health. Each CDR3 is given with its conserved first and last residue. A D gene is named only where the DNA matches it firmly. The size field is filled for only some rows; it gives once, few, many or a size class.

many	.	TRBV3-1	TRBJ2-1	CASSQVRANSYNEQFF	TGTGCCAGCAGCCAAGTAAGAGCGAACTCCTACAATGAGCAGTTCTTC
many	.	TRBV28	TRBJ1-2	CASSLHLRGGYTF	TGTGCCAGCAGTTTACATCTCAGGGGCGGCTACACCTTC
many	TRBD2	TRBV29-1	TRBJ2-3	CSVERDSTDTQYF	TGCAGCGTGGAGCGGGACTCCACAGATACGCAGTATTTT
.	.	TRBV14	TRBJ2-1	CASSQIASAAYNEQFF	TGTGCCAGCAGCCAAATCGCCAGCGCCGCGTACAATGAGCAGTTCTTC
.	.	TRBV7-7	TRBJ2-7	CASSASWDSRYEQYF	TGTGCTAGCAGCGCCTCCTGGGACTCACGCTACGAGCAGTACTTC
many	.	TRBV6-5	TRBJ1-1	CASSLSRVGNTEAFF	TGTGCCAGCAGTCTAAGCAGGGTGGGGAACACTGAAGCTTTCTTT
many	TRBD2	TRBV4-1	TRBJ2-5	CASSRGLAGGRYQETQYF	TGCGCCAGCAGCCGTGGTCTAGCGGGGGGCCGGTACCAAGAGACCCAGTACTTC
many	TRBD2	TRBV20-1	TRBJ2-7	CSARSGTSGSYEQYF	TGCAGTGCTAGGTCCGGGACTAGCGGTTCCTACGAGCAGTACTTC
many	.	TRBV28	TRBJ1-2	CASSPGANYGYTF	TGTGCCAGCAGTCCTGGCGCAAACTATGGCTACACCTTC
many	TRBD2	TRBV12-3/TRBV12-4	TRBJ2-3	CASSFGLAGSTDTQYF	TGTGCCAGCAGTTTCGGACTAGCGGGGAGCACAGATACGCAGTATTTT